The 21 T cell receptor beta chains in this list originate from one sample, sequenced in a study. In TCRdb, the 5' RACE reads were re-called with MiXCR into one record per CDR3 protein. The sample shows about 57,000 distinct CDR3 sequences, less than 30% of them seen only once. Cells sorted as Tregs were CD4+, CD25+ and CD127-/low. Sequencing was performed on tumor-infiltrating Tregs sorted from the breast tumor. All receptors derive from a female donor with breast cancer.

This clonotype was counted a single time. Possible read error: a much larger clone is one base away. The chain combines TRBV10-3 with TRBJ1-2, with D possibly TRBD1 on 5 matching bases. There are 15 residues in the CDR3. Germline V gene sequence: CDR1 ENHRY, CDR2 SYGVKD. CDR3 sequence reads: CTISEGAGTLSGYTF. The CDR3 coding sequence is TGTACCATCAGTGAAGGAGCCGGGACCTTGAGCGGCTACACCTTC.

Details on this clonotype: This may be a read error, as it is one base from a much larger clone. This likely comes from a read error, as the CDR3 has no conserved phenylalanine or tryptophan at its end. The chain carries TRBV10-1 and TRBJ2-2; TRBD1 matches at 10 bases. The V and J ends lost 4 bases and 4 bases, in that order; junction bases with no gene match: 0. Germline CDR1 and CDR2: WNHNN and SYGVQD (reference sequence). The CDR3 totals 14 residues. Here the CDR3 DNA reads TGCGCCAGCAGTGGACAGGGGGCCACCGGGGAGCTGTTTGTT. Its protein product is CASSGQGATGELFV.

Regarding this clonotype: The junction and the germline gene differ at one end; a read error may be behind it. V gene TRBV12-3 or TRBV12-4 combines with J gene TRBJ2-1, with 7 bases that match TRBD1. The CDR3 totals 18 residues. The CDR3 protein is CASSQVGLTGRLYNEQCF. CDR3 DNA: TGTGCCAGCAGCCAGGTGGGGTTGACAGGGAGATTGTACAATGAGCAGTGCTTC.

This chain links TRBV5-1 with TRBJ2-7; D not resolved. The germline CDR1 and CDR2 sequences are SGHRS and YFSETQ. Trimming took off 4 bases at V and 3 bases at J, with 8 bases between the two ends. This CDR3 comprises 12 residues. CDR3 in DNA: TGCGCCAGCAGCACGATCGGCTACGAGCAGTACTTC. Its translation: CASSTIGYEQYF.

CDR3 nucleotides: TGTGCCAGCAGCTCCCTTAGAGGGCCCAGGGAGACCCAGTACTTC. Its translation: CASSSLRGPRETQYF. V is TRBV11-2 and J is TRBJ2-5; a possible D gene is TRBD2 (5 bases). The germline CDR1 and CDR2 sequences are SGHAT and FQNNGV. The CDR3 covers 15 residues. Trimming removed 4 bases from V and 5 bases from J, with 17 bases in between. Together with reference TRBV11-2 and TRBJ2-5, the CDR3 gives the full variable domain: EAGVAQSPRYKIIEKRQSVAFWCNPISGHATLYWYQQILGQGPKLLIQFQNNGVVDDSQLPKDRFSAERLKGVDSTLKIQPAKLEDSAVYLCASSSLRGPRETQYFGPGTRLLVL.

In the case of this clonotype: A read error may account for a junction end that differs from germline. In DNA form, the CDR3 reads TGTGCCGGCAGCTTGGCCAGGGGCTTACAAGAGACCCAGTACTTC. It translates to CAGSLARGLQETQYF. This chain uses TRBV5-4 with TRBJ2-5; tentative D call: TRBD1 (6 bases). Germline CDR1 SGHNT, CDR2 YYREEE (reference sequence). The CDR3 length is 15 residues.

This clonotype was observed a few times. This rearrangement joins TRBV11-2 to TRBJ2-1; TRBD2 matches 8 bases. Germline values: CDR1 SGHAT, CDR2 FQNNGV. CDR3 length: 13 residues. Trimming took 0 bases from V and 12 from J; bases not matched to a gene: 4. The CDR3 sequence is CASSLDSGGVQFF. DNA of the CDR3: TGTGCCAGCAGCTTAGATTCGGGGGGGGTGCAGTTCTTC. The full variable domain, completed using reference TRBV11-2 and TRBJ2-1, is EAGVAQSPRYKIIEKRQSVAFWCNPISGHATLYWYQQILGQGPKLLIQFQNNGVVDDSQLPKDRFSAERLKGVDSTLKIQPAKLEDSAVYLCASSLDSGGVQFFGPGTRLTVL.

The V call is TRBV7-8, the J call TRBJ1-6; TRBD1 is a possible D gene (6 bases). Germline V gene sequence: CDR1 SGHVS, CDR2 FQNEAQ. The V end was cut by 6 bases, the J end by 0 bases, with 21 bases between. The CDR3 length is 19 residues. CDR3 in DNA: TGTGCCAGCAGTTCCACCCTCGACAGGTCGAGCTCCTATAATTCACCCCTCCACTTT. Protein product: CASSSTLDRSSSYNSPLHF.

The V call is TRBV3-1, the J call TRBJ1-2; possibly TRBD1 for D (6 bases). Trimming removed 4 bases from V and 4 bases from J, with 13 bases in between. Germline CDR1 reads LGHDT; CDR2 reads YNNKEL (reference sequence). There are 14 residues in the CDR3. CDR3 amino acids: CASSLNRDRYGYTF. The CDR3 bases are TGTGCCAGCAGCCTTAACAGGGACCGCTATGGCTACACCTTC.

This sequence joins TRBV20-1 and TRBJ2-5, with D possibly matching TRBD2 (6 bases). CDR1 and CDR2 from the germline V gene are DFQATT and SNEGSKA (reference sequence). Trimming pared 8 bases from V and 5 bases from J, leaving 27 bases between. The CDR3 length is 16 residues. CDR3 residues: CSPSSWGVGNRETQYF. DNA of the CDR3: TGCAGTCCCTCCTCTTGGGGGGTGGGGAATCGGGAGACCCAGTACTTC.

By share, this clonotype counts as medium-sized (0.01 to 0.1%). The V and J genes are TRBV6-6 and TRBJ1-5, with 7 bases lining up with TRBD1. With 7 bases clipped from V and 6 bases from J, the junction kept 6 bases outside the gene matches. The CDR3 runs 13 residues. Germline V gene data show CDR1 as MNHNY and CDR2 as SVGAGI (reference sequence). The CDR3 DNA sequence: TGTGCCAGCAATATCCAGGGGGGTCAGCCCCAGCATTTT. Protein product: CASNIQGGQPQHF.

This clonotype was detected only a few times. The V call is TRBV7-8, the J call TRBJ2-5, with D hard to call. Germline-derived CDR1 and CDR2 are SGHVS and FQNEAQ. This CDR3 is 13 amino acids long. V was pared by 1 base and J by 5 bases, with 8 bases between. CDR3 nucleotides: TGTGCCAGCAGCTTAGGAAGGGTTGAGACCCAGTACTTC. It encodes CASSLGRVETQYF.

This clonotype showed up many times. The chain links TRBV6-1 to TRBJ2-7, with TRBD2 matching 8 bases. Germline CDR1 is MNHNS and CDR2 is SASEGT. Trimming cost V 6 bases and J 1 base; bases outside gene matches: 5. CDR3 length: 14 amino acids. The chain's CDR3 is CASRAGGRSYEQYF. DNA of the CDR3: TGTGCCAGCAGGGCGGGGGGCCGGTCCTACGAGCAGTACTTC.

This clonotype was recorded a few times. The CDR3 DNA follows: TGCGCCAGCAGCCAAGATACAGGGTCAGGAGAGACCCAGTACTTC. Protein sequence: CASSQDTGSGETQYF. The rearrangement joins TRBV4-3 to TRBJ2-5; TRBD1 might be the D (6 bases). The germline CDR1 and CDR2 sequences are LGHNA and YSLEER. The CDR3 is 15 residues long. Trimming stripped 0 bases from V and 4 bases from J, with 12 bases between.

For this clonotype: A much bigger clone sits one base away, suggesting this may be a read error. The V call is TRBV9, the J call TRBJ1-4; 7 bases agree with TRBD1. CDR1 and CDR2 (germline): SGDLS, YYNGEE. The CDR3 consists of 15 residues. V dropped 1 base and J dropped 7; count of bases not matched to a gene: 7. CDR3 bases: TGTGCCAGCAGCGTATCAGGGGGAACGGGTGAAAAACTGTTTTTT. The encoded protein is CASSVSGGTGEKLFF.

This clonotype was observed a few times. The chain has TRBV5-1 and TRBJ2-1; TRBD2 matches at 9 bases. This CDR3 has 15 residues. Germline assignment: CDR1 SGHRS and CDR2 YFSETQ. The trim removed 4 bases at V and 5 bases at J, leaving 7 bases unmatched. CDR3 amino acids: CASSPWTSDNNEQFF. In DNA, the CDR3 is TGCGCCAGCAGCCCCTGGACTAGCGATAACAATGAGCAGTTCTTC.

Details on this clonotype: With a much larger clone just one base away, this may be a read error. The CDR3 end shows no conserved phenylalanine or tryptophan, and so a read error is likely. The rearrangement joins TRBV7-8 to TRBJ2-4; D ambiguous. CDR1 SGHVS and CDR2 FQNEAQ come from the germline V gene. Trimming cost V 5 bases and J 6 bases, with 17 bases left between them. The CDR3 length is 15 residues. The CDR3 spells CASSPPRRASNIQYS. CDR3 sequence (DNA): TGTGCCAGCAGCCCTCCTCGCCGGGCCTCAAACATTCAGTACTCC.

V and J are TRBV25-1 and TRBJ1-1; no firm D call. V was cut by 4 bases and J by 6 bases, with 9 bases left in between. The CDR3 consists of 12 residues. Germline V gene data show CDR1 as MGHDK and CDR2 as SYGVNS. CDR3 sequence (DNA): TGTGCCAGCAGTGGGGGAATGGCTGAAGCTTTCTTT. This codes for CASSGGMAEAFF.

This clonotype was picked up a small number of times. J is TRBJ2-1 and V is TRBV7-2; 10 bases line up with TRBD2. Germline values: CDR1 SGHTA, CDR2 FQGNSA. V lost 5 bases and J lost 10; bases outside the gene matches: 14. The CDR3 consists of 16 residues. Here the CDR3 DNA reads TGTGCCAGCAGCCCCGTCGGAACTAGCGGGAAGAGGGAGCAGTTCTTC. It codes for CASSPVGTSGKREQFF.

In its sample, this clonotype was seen many times. The chain is built from TRBV27 and TRBJ2-7, with D unclear. This CDR3 is built from 15 residues. Germline V gene sequence: CDR1 MNHEY, CDR2 SMNVEV (reference sequence). The V end was cut by 4 bases, the J end by 6 bases, with 19 bases between. The DNA for the CDR3 is TGTGCCAGCAGTTACCACCGACCCCCCGCCGCCGAGCAGTACTTC. Its protein product is CASSYHRPPAAEQYF.

This clonotype was counted at least ten times. The chain carries TRBV4-2 and TRBJ1-1; TRBD1 aligns across 9 bases. The CDR3 totals 15 residues. The trim removed 11 bases at V and 0 bases at J, leaving 10 bases unmatched. Germline lookup yields CDR1 LGHNA and CDR2 YNFKEQ. This chain's CDR3 is CAGGDRVYMNTEAFF. The CDR3 region has the DNA TGTGCCGGGGGGGACAGGGTCTACATGAACACTGAAGCTTTCTTT.